This is a list of T cell receptor beta chains from one sample in a study of T cells in Graves' hyperthyroidism and ophthalmopathy. TCRdb ran MiXCR on the multiplex PCR reads and lists one entry per CDR3 protein. The top ten hold approximately 8.6% of the sample, which has some 270,000 distinct CDR3 sequences, 13% seen once. Sequenced material: blood. These receptors were collected from a woman in her 30s with Graves' hyperthyroidism that later progressed to Graves' ophthalmopathy. The CDR3 runs from the conserved cysteine through the conserved F or W. The D gene is left open where the match is weak. Part of the rows lack a size; the others show once, few, many or a class for expanded clones.

size	J	V	D	DNA	CDR3
few	TRBJ2-5	TRBV30	TRBD1	TGTGCCTGGAGTGCAACAGGGGGCTGGGAGACCCAGTACTTC	CAWSATGGWETQYF
-	TRBJ1-5	TRBV7-2	-	TGTGCCAGCAGCTCAGGGGACTTGAGCAATCAGCCCCAGCATTTT	CASSSGDLSNQPQHF
-	TRBJ2-1	TRBV13	-	TGTGCCAGCAGTCGAAGCTCCTACAATGAGCAGTTCTTC	CASSRSSYNEQFF
few	TRBJ1-2	TRBV29-1	-	TGCAGCGTTGAAAACAGGCCCCCAGATGGCTACACCTTC	CSVENRPPDGYTF
many	TRBJ2-4	TRBV30	-	TGTGCTTCAAGGGCAGGGGGGGGAAACATTCAGTACTTC	CASRAGGGNIQYF
many	TRBJ2-7	TRBV7-2	-	TGTGCCAGCAGCTTATCGCGCTATTCGAACGAGCAGTACTTC	CASSLSRYSNEQYF
many	TRBJ2-5	TRBV5-1	-	TGCGCCAGCAGCTCACCCAGGGGTACGGAGACCCAGTACTTC	CASSSPRGTETQYF
many	TRBJ2-5	TRBV6-1	-	TGTGCCAGCACCCGGGTGGCGGGGGAGACCCAGTACTTC	CASTRVAGETQYF
many	TRBJ1-1	TRBV7-9	-	TGTGCCAGCAGCCGTCTCGTCGAGGGAGCCACTGAAGCTTTCTTT	CASSRLVEGATEAFF
few	TRBJ2-3	TRBV24-1	TRBD2	TGTGCCACCAGTGATTTAGATCGACTAGCGGGTTTCACAGATACGCAGTATTTT	CATSDLDRLAGFTDTQYF
few	TRBJ2-5	TRBV6-1	-	TGTGCCAGCCCTCTGCCAGGTCTACCGACGACCCAGTACTTC	CASPLPGLPTTQYF
many	TRBJ1-5	TRBV7-2	-	TGTGCCAGCACCGTACAGGGTAGCAATCAGCCCCAGCATTTT	CASTVQGSNQPQHF
many	TRBJ1-2	TRBV28	TRBD1	TGTGCCAGCAGTCCACCCGGGACAGTCAGCCCCTATGGCTACACCTTC	CASSPPGTVSPYGYTF
many	TRBJ2-3	TRBV7-3	-	TGTGCCAGCAGCTACTCCGGGACCAGCGAAAATACGCAGTATTTT	CASSYSGTSENTQYF
-	TRBJ1-4	TRBV7-9	TRBD1	TGTGCCAGCAGCGAACGGACAGGGTGGGATGAAAAACTGTTTTTT	CASSERTGWDEKLFF
few	TRBJ2-3	TRBV4-1	TRBD2	TGCGCCAGCAGCCAAGGGAACGGGAGGGGGGCAGATACGCAGTATTTT	CASSQGNGRGADTQYF
many	TRBJ1-1	TRBV10-3	TRBD1	TGTGCCATCAGCGGACAGGACCTGAACACTGAAGCTTTCTTT	CAISGQDLNTEAFF
many	TRBJ1-2	TRBV28	-	TGTGCCAGCAGTTTCCCAGCTCGAGTAAAGGGCTACACCTTC	CASSFPARVKGYTF
many	TRBJ2-7	TRBV20-1	-	TGCAGTACTGCGATCCTTTCCTACGAGCAGTACTTC	CSTAILSYEQYF
-	TRBJ2-3	TRBV5-1	TRBD2	TGCGCCAGCAAACTAGCGGGAGCGACAGATACGCAGTATTTT	CASKLAGATDTQYF
many	TRBJ1-1	TRBV20-1	-	TGCAGCTCCGGACAGATGAACACTGAAGCTTTCTTT	CSSGQMNTEAFF
few	TRBJ2-6	TRBV19	-	TGTGCCAGTAGTAACTCTGGGGCCAACGTCCTGACTTTC	CASSNSGANVLTF
-	TRBJ2-7	TRBV7-3	-	TGTGCCAGCAGCTTGCCCCTTGGGGCTCTCTCCTACGAGCAGTACTTC	CASSLPLGALSYEQYF
many	TRBJ2-7	TRBV6-2/TRBV6-3	-	TGTGCCAGCAGCTACCGGGACGGCGAGCAGTACTTC	CASSYRDGEQYF
many	TRBJ1-2	TRBV5-6	-	TGTGCCAGCAGCTCGGACAGTGGCTACACCTTC	CASSSDSGYTF
many	TRBJ2-7	TRBV12-3/TRBV12-4	-	TGTGCCAGCAGTGACAGGTATACCTACGAGCAGTACTTC	CASSDRYTYEQYF
many	TRBJ2-1	TRBV2	-	TGTGCCAGCAGTGGACTAGGCTACAATGAGCAGTTCTTC	CASSGLGYNEQFF
many	TRBJ1-2	TRBV7-8	-	TGTGCCAGCAGCCAAGAGGATATTGGGCAGGGTGGTGGCTACACCTTC	CASSQEDIGQGGGYTF
many	TRBJ2-7	TRBV7-9	TRBD1	TGTGCCAGCAGCCCATATCGGGACAGATCCTACGAGCAGTACTTC	CASSPYRDRSYEQYF
many	TRBJ2-7	TRBV18	-	TGTGCCAGCTCACCACCGGGGACTTTGAGCTCCTACGAGCAGTACTTC	CASSPPGTLSSYEQYF
many	TRBJ2-7	TRBV19	TRBD1	TGTGCCAGTAGTCCACAGGCTTGGGCAGGGGGAACGAAGCCACCCTACGAGCAGTACTTC	CASSPQAWAGGTKPPYEQYF
many	TRBJ1-2	TRBV6-2/TRBV6-3	-	TGTGCCAGCAGTTACAGCGGGACAACTAACTATGGCTACACCTTC	CASSYSGTTNYGYTF
many	TRBJ2-7	TRBV27	TRBD1	TGTGCCAGCAGTCCCTCTATAGGGGACAGGGCGTTAGACGAGCAGTACTTC	CASSPSIGDRALDEQYF
many	TRBJ2-1	TRBV20-1	TRBD2	TGCAGTGCCACCGGGACTAGCGACTACAATGAGCAGTTCTTC	CSATGTSDYNEQFF
many	TRBJ2-7	TRBV13	TRBD2	TGTGCCAGCAGGGAGTGGGAGCGGGACGGTCGGGAGCAGTACTTC	CASREWERDGREQYF
many	TRBJ2-7	TRBV11-1	-	TGTGCCAGCAGCTTCATTCCGAACTCCTACGAGCAGTACTTC	CASSFIPNSYEQYF
many	TRBJ2-7	TRBV27	-	TGTGCCAGCAGTTCCGTGGGTTTTAGTTCCTACGAGCAGTACTTC	CASSSVGFSSYEQYF
-	TRBJ1-3	TRBV7-8	-	TGTGCCAGCAGCTTAGTACCTCCCACGGACAGCTCTGGAAACACCATATATTTT	CASSLVPPTDSSGNTIYF
-	TRBJ1-1	TRBV10-3	-	TGTGCCATCAGTCTGGGGGACACTGAAGCTTTCTTT	CAISLGDTEAFF
-	TRBJ2-5	TRBV14	-	TGTGCCAGCAGCCAATATGGAAACAAAGAGACCCAGTACTTC	CASSQYGNKETQYF
many	TRBJ1-1	TRBV2	-	TGTGCCAGCAGGCACCGGGACACGGAAGCTTTCTTT	CASRHRDTEAFF
-	TRBJ1-1	TRBV20-1	TRBD1	TGCAGTGCTCCGGGACAGGGGATGGGGAAAGCTTTCTTT	CSAPGQGMGKAFF
many	TRBJ2-4	TRBV2	TRBD1	TGTGCCAGCAGCGATCAGGGGGCTGCCAAAAACATTCAGTACTTC	CASSDQGAAKNIQYF
many	TRBJ2-1	TRBV5-1	-	TGCGCCAGCAGCTCCTTGACGGGAGAGTCCTACAATGAGCAGTTCTTC	CASSSLTGESYNEQFF
many	TRBJ2-7	TRBV27	TRBD1	TGTGCCAGCCAAATACAGGGGGCGGGGGAGCAGTACTTC	CASQIQGAGEQYF
many	TRBJ2-7	TRBV2	TRBD1	TGTGCCAGCACCGCCGGGACAGGGATCTACGAGCAGTACTTC	CASTAGTGIYEQYF
few	TRBJ1-1	TRBV4-3	-	TGCGCCAGCAGCCAAGATTTGGGTGGGAACACTGAAGCTTTCTTT	CASSQDLGGNTEAFF
many	TRBJ2-1	TRBV10-2	-	TGCGCCAGCAATGTAGGGGGGAGGTCCTACAATGAGCAGTTCTTC	CASNVGGRSYNEQFF
-	TRBJ1-1	TRBV18	-	TGTGCCAGCTCGGAGTACCTCCGCCCCGAAGCTTTCTTT	CASSEYLRPEAFF
many	TRBJ2-7	TRBV27	TRBD2	TGTGCCAGCAGGCCGGGACTAGCGGCATCCTACGAGCAGTACTTC	CASRPGLAASYEQYF
-	TRBJ2-1	TRBV7-9	TRBD1	TGTGCCAGCAGCGCACCGACAGGGGGCGCGGACAATGAGCAGTTCTTC	CASSAPTGGADNEQFF